Listed below are T cell receptor beta chains from one sample, sequenced in a study of shared clonotypes between healthy human individuals. Libraries were prepared by immunoSEQ multiplex PCR; TCRdb keeps only in-frame clonotypes and omits some of them. The sample records over 2 million clones, 85% to 95% being singletons. The sequencing sample was made of naive CD4+ T cells sorted from blood. The source of these receptors is a man between 18 and 35 years old in good health. Each CDR3 is given with its conserved first and last residue.

J: TRBJ1-2
V: TRBV5-1
CDR3: CASSLPGGSRESYGYTF

J: TRBJ2-6
V: TRBV25-1
CDR3: CASSEFSNSGANVLTF

J: TRBJ2-7
V: TRBV10-3
CDR3: CAIRPGQGFYEQYF

J: TRBJ2-7
V: TRBV4-3
CDR3: CASSQGIGTSASYEQYF

J: TRBJ1-4
V: TRBV4-1
CDR3: CASSQTGPSPEKLFF

J: TRBJ2-7
V: TRBV7-2
CDR3: CASSPPMSYEQYF

J: TRBJ2-7
V: TRBV27
CDR3: CASSSRPGYEQYF

J: TRBJ1-3
V: TRBV5-1
CDR3: CASSSEGALGNTIYF

J: TRBJ1-6
V: TRBV10-2
CDR3: CASSESDPNSPLHF

J: TRBJ2-3
V: TRBV7-2
CDR3: CASSPHTDTQYF

J: TRBJ1-2
V: TRBV19
CDR3: CASKTGTDYGYTF

J: TRBJ2-3
V: TRBV12-5
CDR3: CASGLVLLGGTDTQYF